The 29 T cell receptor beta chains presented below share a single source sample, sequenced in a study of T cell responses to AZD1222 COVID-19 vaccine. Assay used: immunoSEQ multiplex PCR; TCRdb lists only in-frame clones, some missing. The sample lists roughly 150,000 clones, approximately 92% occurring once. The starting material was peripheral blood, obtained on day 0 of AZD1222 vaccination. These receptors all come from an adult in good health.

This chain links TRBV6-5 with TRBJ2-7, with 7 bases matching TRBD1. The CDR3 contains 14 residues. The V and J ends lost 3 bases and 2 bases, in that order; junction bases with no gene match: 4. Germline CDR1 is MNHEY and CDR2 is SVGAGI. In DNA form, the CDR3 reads TGTGCCAGCAGTTATCGGACAGGAGCCTACGAGCAGTACGTC. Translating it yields CASSYRTGAYEQYV.

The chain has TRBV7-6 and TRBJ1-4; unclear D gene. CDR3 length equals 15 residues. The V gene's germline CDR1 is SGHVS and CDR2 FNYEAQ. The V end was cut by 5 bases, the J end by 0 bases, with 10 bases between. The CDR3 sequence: CASSITVATNEKLFF. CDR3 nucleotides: TGTGCCAGCAGCATCACAGTTGCAACTAATGAAAAACTGTTTTTT.

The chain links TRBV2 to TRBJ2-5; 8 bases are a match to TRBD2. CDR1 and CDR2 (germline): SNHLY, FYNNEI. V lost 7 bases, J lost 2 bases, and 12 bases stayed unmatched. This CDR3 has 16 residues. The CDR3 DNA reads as TGTGCCAGCACGGGTGTACTAGCGGTCCCTCAAGAGACCCAGTACTTC. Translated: CASTGVLAVPQETQYF.

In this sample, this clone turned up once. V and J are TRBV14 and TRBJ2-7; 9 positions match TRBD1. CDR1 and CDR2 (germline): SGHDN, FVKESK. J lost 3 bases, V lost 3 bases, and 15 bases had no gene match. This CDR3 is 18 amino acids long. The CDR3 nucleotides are TGTGCCAGCAGCCAGACCCCGGGACAGGGAGGGGTGTTCTACGAGCAGTACTTC. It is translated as CASSQTPGQGGVFYEQYF.

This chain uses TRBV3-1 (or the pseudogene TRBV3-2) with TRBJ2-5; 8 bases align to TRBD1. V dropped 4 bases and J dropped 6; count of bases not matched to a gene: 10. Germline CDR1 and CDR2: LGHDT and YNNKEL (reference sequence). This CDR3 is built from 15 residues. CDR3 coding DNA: TGTGCCAGCAGCCGACGTACCCAGGGGGCAAAGACCCAGTACTTC. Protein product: CASSRRTQGAKTQYF.

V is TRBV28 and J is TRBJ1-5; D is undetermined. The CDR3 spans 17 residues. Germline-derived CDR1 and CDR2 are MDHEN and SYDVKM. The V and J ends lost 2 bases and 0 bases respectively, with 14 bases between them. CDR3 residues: CASSLKAEDYSNQPQHF. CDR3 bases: TGTGCCAGCAGTTTAAAGGCGGAGGATTATAGCAATCAGCCCCAGCATTTT. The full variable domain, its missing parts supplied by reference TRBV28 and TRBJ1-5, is DVKVTQSSRYLVKRTGEKVFLECVQDMDHENMFWYRQDPGLGLRLIYFSYDVKMKEKGDIPEGYSVSREKKERFSLILESASTNQTSMYLCASSLKAEDYSNQPQHFGDGTRLSIL.

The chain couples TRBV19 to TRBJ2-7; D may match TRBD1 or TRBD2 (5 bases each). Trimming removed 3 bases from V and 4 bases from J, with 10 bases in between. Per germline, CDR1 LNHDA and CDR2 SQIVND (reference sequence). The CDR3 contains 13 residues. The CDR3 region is CASSMGEGYEQYF. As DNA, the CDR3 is TGTGCCAGTAGTATGGGGGAAGGTTACGAGCAGTACTTC.

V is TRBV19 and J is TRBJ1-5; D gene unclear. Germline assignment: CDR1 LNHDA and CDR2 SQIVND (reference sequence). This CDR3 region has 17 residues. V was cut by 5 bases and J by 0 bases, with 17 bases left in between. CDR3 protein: CASSPLIGTNSNQPQHF. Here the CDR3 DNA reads TGTGCCAGTAGTCCACTAATAGGCACGAATAGCAATCAGCCCCAGCATTTT. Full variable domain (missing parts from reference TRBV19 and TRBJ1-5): DGGITQSPKYLFRKEGQNVTLSCEQNLNHDAMYWYRQDPGQGLRLIYYSQIVNDFQKGDIAEGYSVSREKKESFPLTVTSAQKNPTAFYLCASSPLIGTNSNQPQHFGDGTRLSIL.

The CDR3 DNA sequence: TGTGCCAGCAGCGGAGCAGGGGGCATGAACACTGAAGCTTTCTTT. Translated, it gives CASSGAGGMNTEAFF. This rearrangement joins TRBV5-4 to TRBJ1-1; 8 nucleotides agree with TRBD1. This CDR3 spans 15 amino acids. Germline CDR1 SGHNT, CDR2 YYREEE (reference sequence). V lost 4 bases and J lost 0; bases outside the gene matches: 5.

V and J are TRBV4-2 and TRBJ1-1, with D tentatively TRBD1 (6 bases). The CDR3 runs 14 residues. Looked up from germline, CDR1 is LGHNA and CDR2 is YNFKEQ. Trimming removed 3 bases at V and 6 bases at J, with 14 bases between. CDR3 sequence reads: CASSHPQGNAEAFF. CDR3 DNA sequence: TGTGCCAGCAGCCACCCACAGGGCAACGCTGAAGCTTTCTTT.

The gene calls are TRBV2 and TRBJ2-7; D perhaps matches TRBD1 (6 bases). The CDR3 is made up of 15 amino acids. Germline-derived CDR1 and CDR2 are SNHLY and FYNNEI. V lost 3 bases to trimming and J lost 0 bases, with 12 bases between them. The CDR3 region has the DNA TGTGCCAGCAGTGAGGTGTGGGGGCACTCCTACGAGCAGTACTTC. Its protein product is CASSEVWGHSYEQYF.

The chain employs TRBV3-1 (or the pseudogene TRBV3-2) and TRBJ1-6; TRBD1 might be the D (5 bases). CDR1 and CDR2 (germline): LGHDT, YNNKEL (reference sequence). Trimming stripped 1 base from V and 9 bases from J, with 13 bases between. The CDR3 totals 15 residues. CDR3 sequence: CASSQGGFGGSPLHF. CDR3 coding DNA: TGTGCCAGCAGCCAAGGGGGCTTCGGGGGTTCACCCCTCCACTTT.

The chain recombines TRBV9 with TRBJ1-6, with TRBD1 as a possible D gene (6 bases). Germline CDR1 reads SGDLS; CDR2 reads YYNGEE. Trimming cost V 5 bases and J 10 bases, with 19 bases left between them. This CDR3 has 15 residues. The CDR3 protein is CASSGTTGPGSPLHF. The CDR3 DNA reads TGTGCCAGCAGTGGGACCACAGGGCCGGGGTCACCCCTCCACTTT.

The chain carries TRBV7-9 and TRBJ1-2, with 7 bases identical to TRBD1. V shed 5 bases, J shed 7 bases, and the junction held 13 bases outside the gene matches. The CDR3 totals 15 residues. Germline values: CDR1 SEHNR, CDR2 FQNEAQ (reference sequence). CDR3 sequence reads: CASSAGTGAVRGYTF. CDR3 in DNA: TGTGCCAGCAGCGCAGGTACAGGGGCGGTGCGTGGCTACACCTTC.

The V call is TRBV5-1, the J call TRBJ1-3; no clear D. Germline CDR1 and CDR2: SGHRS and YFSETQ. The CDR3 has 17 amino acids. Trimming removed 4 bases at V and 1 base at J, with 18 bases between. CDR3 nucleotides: TGCGCCAGCAGCGGCGCCCCCCAGGAGGTATCTGGAAACACCATATATTTT. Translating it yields CASSGAPQEVSGNTIYF.

The CDR3 region has the DNA TGTGCCAGTAGCCCCACAGGGGCAGCCGGTGAAAAACTGTTTTTT. Its translation: CASSPTGAAGEKLFF. V usage is TRBV19 and J usage is TRBJ1-4; 7 bases are shared with TRBD1. The J segment lost 7 bases and the V segment lost 6 bases, leaving 11 bases of the junction unmatched. Germline lookup yields CDR1 LNHDA and CDR2 SQIVND (reference sequence). The CDR3 length is 15 residues. Drawing the rest from reference TRBV19 and TRBJ1-4, the complete variable domain is DGGITQSPKYLFRKEGQNVTLSCEQNLNHDAMYWYRQDPGQGLRLIYYSQIVNDFQKGDIAEGYSVSREKKESFPLTVTSAQKNPTAFYLCASSPTGAAGEKLFFGSGTQLSVL.

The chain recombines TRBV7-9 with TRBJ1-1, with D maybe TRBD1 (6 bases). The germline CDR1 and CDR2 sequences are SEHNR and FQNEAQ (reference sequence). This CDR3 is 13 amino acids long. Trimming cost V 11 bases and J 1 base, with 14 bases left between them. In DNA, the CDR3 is TGTGCCCCCCAGGCGACAGGGAACACTGAAGCTTTCTTT. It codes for CAPQATGNTEAFF. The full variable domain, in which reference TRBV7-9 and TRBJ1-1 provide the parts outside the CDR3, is DTGVSQNPRHKITKRGQNVTFRCDPISEHNRLYWYRQTLGQGPEFLTYFQNEAQLEKSRLLSDRFSAERPKGSFSTLEIQRTEQGDSAMYLCAPQATGNTEAFFGQGTRLTVV.

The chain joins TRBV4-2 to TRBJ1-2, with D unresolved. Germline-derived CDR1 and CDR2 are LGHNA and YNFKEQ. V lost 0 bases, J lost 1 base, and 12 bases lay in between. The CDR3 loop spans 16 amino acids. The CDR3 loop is CASSQELTVGNYGYTF. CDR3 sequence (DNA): TGTGCCAGCAGCCAAGAACTAACAGTCGGTAACTATGGCTACACCTTC.

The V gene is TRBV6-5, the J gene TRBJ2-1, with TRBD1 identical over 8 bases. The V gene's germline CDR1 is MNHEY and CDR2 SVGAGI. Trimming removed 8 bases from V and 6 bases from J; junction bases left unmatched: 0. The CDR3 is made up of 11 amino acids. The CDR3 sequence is CASGQGNEQFF. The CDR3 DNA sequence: TGTGCCAGCGGACAGGGCAATGAGCAGTTCTTC.

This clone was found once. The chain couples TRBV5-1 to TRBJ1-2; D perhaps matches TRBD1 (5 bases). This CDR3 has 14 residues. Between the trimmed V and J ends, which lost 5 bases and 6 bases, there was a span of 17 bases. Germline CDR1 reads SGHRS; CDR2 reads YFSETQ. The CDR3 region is CASSLGTERDGYTF. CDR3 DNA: TGCGCCAGCAGTCTCGGGACGGAGCGGGATGGCTACACCTTC.

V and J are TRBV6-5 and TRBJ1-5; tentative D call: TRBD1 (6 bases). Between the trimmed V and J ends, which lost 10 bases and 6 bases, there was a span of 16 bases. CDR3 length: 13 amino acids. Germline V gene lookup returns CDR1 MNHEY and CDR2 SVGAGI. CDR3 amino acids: CATETGTSQPQHF. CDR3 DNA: TGTGCCACCGAAACAGGGACGAGTCAGCCCCAGCATTTT.

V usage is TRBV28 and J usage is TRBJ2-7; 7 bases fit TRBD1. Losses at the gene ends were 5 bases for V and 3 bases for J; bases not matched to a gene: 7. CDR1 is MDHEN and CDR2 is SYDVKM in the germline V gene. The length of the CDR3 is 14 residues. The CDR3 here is CASSPRTGVYEQYF. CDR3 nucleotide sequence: TGTGCCAGCAGTCCTAGGACAGGAGTCTACGAGCAGTACTTC.

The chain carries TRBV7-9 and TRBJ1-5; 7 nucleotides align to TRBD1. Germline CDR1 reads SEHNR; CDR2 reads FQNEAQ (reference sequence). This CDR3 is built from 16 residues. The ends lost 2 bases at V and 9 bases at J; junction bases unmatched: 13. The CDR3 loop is CASSLWLGAGGSPQHF. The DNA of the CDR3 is TGTGCCAGCAGCTTATGGCTTGGGGCAGGGGGATCGCCCCAGCATTTT.

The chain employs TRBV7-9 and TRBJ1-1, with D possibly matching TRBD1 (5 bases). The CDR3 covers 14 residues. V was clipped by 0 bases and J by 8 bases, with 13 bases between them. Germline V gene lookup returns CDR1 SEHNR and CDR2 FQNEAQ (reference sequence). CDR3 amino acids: CASSLAADSGEAFF. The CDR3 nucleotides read TGTGCCAGCAGCTTAGCGGCCGACAGCGGCGAAGCTTTCTTT.

CDR3 region: CASSPRDSPLNEQFF. CDR3 nucleotide sequence: TGTGCCAGCAGTCCACGGGACAGCCCGTTGAATGAGCAGTTCTTC. This sequence joins TRBV6-2 or TRBV6-3 and TRBJ2-1; TRBD1 matches at 7 bases. V lost 5 bases, J lost 7 bases, and 11 bases stayed unmatched. Germline CDR1 reads MNHEY; CDR2 reads SVGEGT. CDR3 size: 15 residues.

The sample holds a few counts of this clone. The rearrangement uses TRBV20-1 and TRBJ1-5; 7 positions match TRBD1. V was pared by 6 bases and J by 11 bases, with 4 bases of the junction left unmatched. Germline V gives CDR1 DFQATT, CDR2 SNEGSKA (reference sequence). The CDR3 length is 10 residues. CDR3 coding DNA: TGCAGTGCCCAGGGGGGGACCCAGCATTTT. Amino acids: CSAQGGTQHF.

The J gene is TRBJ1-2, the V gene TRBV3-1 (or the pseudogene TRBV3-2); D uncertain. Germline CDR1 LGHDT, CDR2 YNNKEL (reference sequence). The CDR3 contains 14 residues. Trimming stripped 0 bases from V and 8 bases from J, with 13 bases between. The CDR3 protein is CASSQETPGGGYTF. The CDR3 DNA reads TGTGCCAGCAGCCAAGAAACCCCAGGTGGGGGCTACACCTTC.

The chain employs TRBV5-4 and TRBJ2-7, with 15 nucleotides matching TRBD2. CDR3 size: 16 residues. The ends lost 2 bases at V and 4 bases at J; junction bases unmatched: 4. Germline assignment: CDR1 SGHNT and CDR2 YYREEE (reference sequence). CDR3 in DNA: TGTGCCAGCAGCTTCGGACTAGCGGGGGGGCCTTACGAGCAGTACTTC. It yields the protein CASSFGLAGGPYEQYF.

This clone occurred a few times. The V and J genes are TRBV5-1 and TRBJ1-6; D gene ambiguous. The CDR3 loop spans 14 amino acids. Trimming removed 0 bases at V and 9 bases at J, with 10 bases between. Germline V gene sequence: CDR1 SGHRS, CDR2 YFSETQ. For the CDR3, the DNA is TGCGCCAGCAGCTTGGAATGGGGAAGTTCACCCCTCCACTTT. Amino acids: CASSLEWGSSPLHF.